What follows are 17 T cell receptor beta chains derived from one specimen sequenced in a study of cytomegalovirus exposure and HLA in healthy donors. PCR used 60 Vbeta primers and 13 Jbeta primers. The repertoire was sequenced with immunoSEQ multiplex PCR; TCRdb's copy has only in-frame clones and lacks some. The sample has 95,000 to 150,000 clones, over 75% seen once. The sequenced material came from PBMCs. The receptor set was obtained from a man in his thirties or forties in good health and CMV-seronegative.

The V gene is TRBV4-3, the J gene TRBJ2-2; D may be TRBD2 (5 bases). V gave up 0 bases and J gave up 7 bases, with 21 bases separating them. CDR1 is LGHNA and CDR2 is YSLEER in the germline V gene. The CDR3 has 18 amino acids. Written as DNA, the CDR3 is TGCGCCAGCAGCCAAGAAGTTTCGGGATTAGTTCGCGGCGGGGAGCTGTTTTTT. This gives the protein CASSQEVSGLVRGGELFF.

The chain couples TRBV28 to TRBJ1-2; D possibly corresponds to TRBD1 (6 bases). Looked up from germline, CDR1 is MDHEN and CDR2 is SYDVKM. The V gene lost 2 bases and the J gene lost 7 bases, with 11 bases spanning the gap. The CDR3 runs to 13 residues. CDR3 sequence (DNA): TGTGCCAGCAGTTTAGGGGCAGGGGTTGGCTACACCTTC. Translation gives CASSLGAGVGYTF.

CDR3 amino acids: CASSPQGARVQETQYF. For the CDR3, the DNA is TGCGCCAGCAGCCCTCAGGGGGCGCGGGTCCAAGAGACCCAGTACTTC. The chain has TRBV5-1 and TRBJ2-5; 8 nucleotides line up with TRBD1. The CDR3 contains 16 residues. Germline CDR1 reads SGHRS; CDR2 reads YFSETQ. J gave up 1 base and V 4 bases, and 9 bases lay outside the gene matches.

This chain connects TRBV6-6 to TRBJ2-2; TRBD2 matches at 8 bases. J was trimmed by 4 bases and V by 3 bases; bases with no gene match: 4. The CDR3 is 15 residues long. From germline, CDR1 is MNHNY and CDR2 SVGAGI (reference sequence). The CDR3 bases are TGTGCCAGCAGTTATTCGGCGGGGGGCACCGGGGAGCTGTTTTTT. This codes for CASSYSAGGTGELFF.

V gene TRBV6-4 combines with J gene TRBJ2-7; TRBD2 might be the D (5 bases). The germline CDR1 and CDR2 sequences are MRHNA and SNTAGT. Trimming took 2 bases from V and 3 from J, leaving 14 bases between them. The CDR3 covers 15 residues. CDR3 region: CASSDEGPRGYEQYF. CDR3 bases: TGTGCCAGCAGTGACGAGGGTCCACGGGGCTACGAGCAGTACTTC.

The chain has TRBV21-1 and TRBJ1-6; the table calls TRBD1, which could not be checked here. TRBV21-1 is classified as a pseudogene. This CDR3 has 16 amino acids. DNA of the CDR3: TGTGCCAGCAGCAGACAGGGTTGGTCCTATAATTCACCCCTCCACTTT. The encoded protein is CASSRQGWSYNSPLHF.

This clone was seen once. The chain has TRBV2 and TRBJ2-3; 7 positions agree with TRBD2. CDR3 size: 18 residues. The germline CDR1 and CDR2 sequences are SNHLY and FYNNEI. V shed 6 bases, J shed 3 bases, and the junction held 18 bases outside the gene matches. CDR3: CASRGGRRAGLGTDTQYF. The CDR3 region has the DNA TGTGCCAGCAGGGGGGGGAGGAGGGCAGGTTTGGGGACAGATACGCAGTATTTT.

V is TRBV5-1 and J is TRBJ2-1; maybe TRBD2 (5 bases). V lost 5 bases and J lost 0, with 12 bases in between. The CDR3 is 15 amino acids. CDR1 is SGHRS and CDR2 is YFSETQ in the germline V gene. The CDR3 reads CASRPEAASYNEQFF. The CDR3 DNA reads TGCGCCAGCAGACCGGAGGCAGCCTCCTACAATGAGCAGTTCTTC.

This CDR3 reads CASSQDRPGVGAKDTQYF. The CDR3 DNA follows: TGTGCCAGCAGCCAAGATCGCCCCGGTGTGGGGGCTAAAGATACGCAGTATTTT. The chain carries TRBV4-2 and TRBJ2-3, with a tentative D call TRBD1 (6 bases). This CDR3 is built from 18 residues. Trimming removed 0 bases from V and 5 bases from J, with 21 bases in between. Germline CDR1 and CDR2: LGHNA and YNFKEQ.

The genes are TRBV7-2 and TRBJ1-2; D gene unclear. This CDR3 region has 13 residues. CDR1 and CDR2 from the germline V gene are SGHTA and FQGNSA. The V end was cut by 1 base, the J end by 8 bases, with 11 bases between. CDR3 sequence (DNA): TGTGCCAGCAGCTTAGATTTGGTGGGCGGCTACACCTTC. Translation: CASSLDLVGGYTF.

This clone was seen just once. The chain carries TRBV9 and TRBJ2-5; TRBD2 matches at 8 bases. The CDR3 length is 15 residues. The trim removed 2 bases at V and 1 base at J, leaving 4 bases unmatched. Germline V gene sequence: CDR1 SGDLS, CDR2 YYNGEE. CDR3 sequence reads: CASSVSGVGQETQYF. The DNA for the CDR3 is TGTGCCAGCAGCGTTAGCGGGGTGGGCCAAGAGACCCAGTACTTC.

V gene TRBV7-2 combines with J gene TRBJ1-2; D may be TRBD1 (5 bases). Germline V gives CDR1 SGHTA, CDR2 FQGNSA. The germline V and J ends were trimmed by 1 base and 5 bases, with 8 bases remaining between them. The CDR3 is made up of 13 amino acids. Here the CDR3 reads CASSLGQGYGYTF. For the CDR3, the DNA is TGTGCCAGCAGCTTAGGGCAGGGTTATGGCTACACCTTC.

The gene calls are TRBV4-2 and TRBJ2-3; D is undetermined. Trimming took 4 bases from V and 0 from J, leaving 11 bases between them. The CDR3 has 15 amino acids. Germline V gene data show CDR1 as LGHNA and CDR2 as YNFKEQ. The CDR3 reads CASSPRSGSTDTQYF. The DNA for the CDR3 is TGTGCCAGCAGCCCTCGTTCGGGTAGCACAGATACGCAGTATTTT.

The chain couples TRBV5-4 to TRBJ2-3; no definite D call. The CDR3 is made up of 15 amino acids. Trimming took 0 bases from V and 2 from J, leaving 10 bases between them. The germline gives CDR1 SGHNT, CDR2 YYREEE (reference sequence). The CDR3 nucleotides read TGTGCCAGCAGCTTGGGACACCCTTCCACAGATACGCAGTATTTT. It yields the protein CASSLGHPSTDTQYF. Combining the CDR3 with reference TRBV5-4 and TRBJ2-3 gives the whole variable domain ETGVTQSPTHLIKTRGQQVTLRCSSQSGHNTVSWYQQALGQGPQFIFQYYREEENGRGNFPPRFSGLQFPNYSSELNVNALELDDSALYLCASSLGHPSTDTQYFGPGTRLTVL.

The chain combines TRBV5-1 with TRBJ2-1; tentative D call: TRBD1 (5 bases). Trimming removed 0 bases at V and 2 bases at J, with 9 bases between. Germline CDR1 and CDR2: SGHRS and YFSETQ. The CDR3 totals 15 residues. The CDR3 spells CASSLGPGTYNEQFF. In DNA form, the CDR3 reads TGCGCCAGCAGCTTGGGTCCAGGGACCTACAATGAGCAGTTCTTC.

The genes are TRBV2 and TRBJ2-3, with D possibly matching TRBD1 (6 bases). V dropped 7 bases and J dropped 0 bases, with 11 bases sitting between them. Germline lookup yields CDR1 SNHLY and CDR2 FYNNEI. This CDR3 is built from 14 residues. Written as DNA, the CDR3 is TGTGCCAGCACTCCGGGACAAAGCACAGATACGCAGTATTTT. It specifies CASTPGQSTDTQYF.

This clone was counted a few times. CDR3 DNA: TGTGCCAGCAGCTTAGCTGGCAGTTCCCACGTTGGGACCCAGTACTTC. Protein product: CASSLAGSSHVGTQYF. This rearrangement joins TRBV7-9 to TRBJ2-5; no clear D gene. Germline V gene sequence: CDR1 SEHNR, CDR2 FQNEAQ (reference sequence). Trimming took off 0 bases at V and 7 bases at J, with 18 bases between the two ends. The CDR3 runs to 16 residues. Full variable domain (remainder filled in from reference TRBV7-9 and TRBJ2-5): DTGVSQNPRHKITKRGQNVTFRCDPISEHNRLYWYRQTLGQGPEFLTYFQNEAQLEKSRLLSDRFSAERPKGSFSTLEIQRTEQGDSAMYLCASSLAGSSHVGTQYFGPGTRLLVL.